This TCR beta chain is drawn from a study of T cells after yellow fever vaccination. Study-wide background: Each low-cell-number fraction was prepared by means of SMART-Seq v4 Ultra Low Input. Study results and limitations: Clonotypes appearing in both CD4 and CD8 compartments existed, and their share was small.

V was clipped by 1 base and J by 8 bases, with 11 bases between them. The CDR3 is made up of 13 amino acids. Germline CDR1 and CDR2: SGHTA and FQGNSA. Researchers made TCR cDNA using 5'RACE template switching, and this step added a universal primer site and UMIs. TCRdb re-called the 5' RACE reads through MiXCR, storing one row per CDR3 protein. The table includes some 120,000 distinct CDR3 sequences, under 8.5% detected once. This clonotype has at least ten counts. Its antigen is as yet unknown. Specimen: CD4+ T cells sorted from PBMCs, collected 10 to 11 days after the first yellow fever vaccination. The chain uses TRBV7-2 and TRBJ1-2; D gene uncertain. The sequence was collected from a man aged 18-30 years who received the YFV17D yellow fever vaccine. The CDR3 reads CASSLGEGRGYTF. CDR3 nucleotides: TGTGCCAGCAGCTTAGGGGAGGGAAGAGGCTACACCTTC.